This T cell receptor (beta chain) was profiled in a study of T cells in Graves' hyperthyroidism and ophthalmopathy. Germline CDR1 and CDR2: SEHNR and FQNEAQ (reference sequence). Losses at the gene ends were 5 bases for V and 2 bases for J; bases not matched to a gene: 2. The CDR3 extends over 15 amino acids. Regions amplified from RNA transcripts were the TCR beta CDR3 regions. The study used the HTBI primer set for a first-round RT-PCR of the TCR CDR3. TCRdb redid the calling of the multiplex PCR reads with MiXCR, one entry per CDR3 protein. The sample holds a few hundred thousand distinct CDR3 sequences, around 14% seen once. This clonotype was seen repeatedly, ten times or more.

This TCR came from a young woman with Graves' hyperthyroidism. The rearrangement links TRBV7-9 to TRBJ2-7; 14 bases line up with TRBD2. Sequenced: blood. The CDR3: CASSETSGRAYEQYF. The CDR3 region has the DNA TGTGCCAGCAGCGAGACTAGCGGGAGGGCCTACGAGCAGTACTTC.